One sample yielded the 3 T cell receptor beta chains listed below, sequenced in a study of a mutant IDH1 vaccine in newly diagnosed glioma. For these TCRs, the target antigens are not known. The assay was immunoSEQ multiplex PCR, and TCRdb's table has in-frame clones only and misses some. The repertoire consists of approximately 43,000 clones, with roughly nine tenths occurring once and the leading ten covering approximately 1.5%. Time point: week 35, safety follow-up. Topical imiquimod accompanied each vaccine dose, which consisted of 300 ug of mutant IDH1 20-mer peptide. The specimen was PBMCs, collected from a glioma patient whose treatment included an IDH1 peptide vaccine. These receptors came from a middle-aged man with glioma.

In nucleotides, the CDR3 is TGTGCCAGTAGCGAGGGACAGGTCTATGGCTACACCTTC. This encodes CASSEGQVYGYTF. This chain connects TRBV19 to TRBJ1-2; 8 nucleotides line up with TRBD1. Germline CDR1 and CDR2: LNHDA and SQIVND (reference sequence). This CDR3 is 13 amino acids long. V lost 6 bases and J lost 4; bases outside the gene matches: 4.

The chain links TRBV28 to TRBJ2-1; TRBD2 agrees at 12 bases. The CDR3 is 15 residues long. Germline V gene sequence: CDR1 MDHEN, CDR2 SYDVKM. V gave up 6 bases and J gave up 7 bases; unmatched junction bases: 7. For the CDR3, the DNA is TGTGCCAGCAGCCCCCCGACTAGCGGGGGAAATGAGCAGTTCTTC. Translating it yields CASSPPTSGGNEQFF.

Here the CDR3 DNA reads TGCAGCGTCGGCGCGACAGGGGCGGCCACTGAAGCTTTCTTT. It is translated as CSVGATGAATEAFF. J is TRBJ1-1 and V is TRBV29-1, with TRBD1 matching 8 bases. From germline, CDR1 is SQVTM and CDR2 ANQGSEA. CDR3 size: 14 residues. J was trimmed by 4 bases and V by 6 bases; bases with no gene match: 10.